The 20 T cell receptor beta chains listed next were all sequenced from one sample in a study of T-cell memory formation after mild COVID-19. TCRdb re-called the 5' RACE reads with MiXCR, one entry per CDR3 protein. The profile shows a few hundred thousand distinct CDR3 sequences, about 15% of them singletons. Sequenced input: PBMCs or a T cell subset sorted from them (not recorded which). All receptors come from a man between 18 and 29 years old who had mild COVID-19 (a few samples of this study predate the infection). Cell type and time point are not known.

CDR3 residues: CASSAAREQYF. The DNA of the CDR3 is TGTGCCAGCAGTGCCGCCCGCGAGCAGTACTTC. V is TRBV25-1 and J is TRBJ2-7; D uncertain. Per germline, CDR1 MGHDK and CDR2 SYGVNS. This CDR3 has 11 amino acids. V was cut by 4 bases and J by 6 bases, with 7 bases left in between.

The chain has TRBV29-1 and TRBJ2-2, with 7 bases aligning to TRBD1. Trimming removed 3 bases from V and 0 bases from J; junction bases left unmatched: 4. The germline V gene encodes CDR1 SQVTM and CDR2 ANQGSEA. This CDR3 contains 15 residues. The CDR3 region is CSVESGTANTGELFF. DNA of the CDR3: TGCAGCGTTGAGTCCGGGACAGCGAACACCGGGGAGCTGTTTTTT.

In this sample, this clonotype turned up a few times. V gene TRBV20-1 combines with J gene TRBJ1-2; D might be TRBD1 (5 bases). The CDR3 loop spans 11 amino acids. Germline values: CDR1 DFQATT, CDR2 SNEGSKA (reference sequence). Trimming removed 5 bases at V and 7 bases at J, with 11 bases between. CDR3 loop: CSAGWGLGYTF. In DNA form, the CDR3 reads TGCAGTGCTGGTTGGGGCCTTGGCTACACCTTC.

V usage is TRBV7-9 and J usage is TRBJ1-2, with 7 bases identical to TRBD1. The CDR3 loop spans 13 amino acids. Germline V gene lookup returns CDR1 SEHNR and CDR2 FQNEAQ (reference sequence). The J segment lost 4 bases and the V segment lost 6 bases, leaving 5 bases of the junction unmatched. Here the CDR3 reads CASSEGTVYGYTF. CDR3 bases: TGTGCCAGCAGTGAGGGGACAGTCTATGGCTACACCTTC.

The sample holds a few counts of this clonotype. The chain links TRBV5-5 to TRBJ1-5, with a tentative D call TRBD1 (6 bases). The CDR3 covers 14 residues. CDR1 is SGHKS, CDR2 YYEKEE, per germline (reference sequence). The V gene lost 0 bases and the J gene lost 7 bases, with 11 bases spanning the gap. CDR3 coding DNA: TGTGCCAGCAGCTTGGCGATGGGGGGCCAGCCCCAGCATTTT. Translated: CASSLAMGGQPQHF.

This clonotype was recorded at least ten times. This sequence joins TRBV20-1 and TRBJ2-7; a weak D match, TRBD1 (5 bases). V shed 5 bases and J shed 3 bases, with 20 bases lying between them. The CDR3 contains 15 residues. Per the germline V gene, CDR1 is DFQATT and CDR2 is SNEGSKA (reference sequence). CDR3 nucleotide sequence: TGCAGTGCTTCACCAAACCGGCTAGGGGACTACGAGCAGTACTTC. Amino acid sequence: CSASPNRLGDYEQYF.

This clonotype came up a few times. V usage is TRBV10-3 and J usage is TRBJ1-5, with a possible D match to TRBD1 (5 bases). The CDR3 runs 16 residues. Germline assignment: CDR1 ENHRY and CDR2 SYGVKD. The ends were cut back, 1 base at V and 1 base at J, with 11 bases in the middle. The CDR3 is CAISEFGGKSNQPQHF. In nucleotides, the CDR3 is TGTGCCATCAGTGAGTTCGGGGGAAAAAGCAATCAGCCCCAGCATTTT.

This clonotype was detected only a few times. The chain combines TRBV6-1 with TRBJ1-1, with no clear D. There are 14 residues in the CDR3. Germline CDR1 is MNHNS and CDR2 is SASEGT. V lost 2 bases, J lost 3 bases, and 10 bases lay in between. This CDR3 is CASSEIRWDTEAFF. The DNA of the CDR3 is TGTGCCAGCAGTGAAATTCGGTGGGACACTGAAGCTTTCTTT.

The chain is built from TRBV10-3 and TRBJ2-1, with 9 bases aligning to TRBD1. This CDR3 comprises 12 residues. V lost 6 bases, J lost 8 bases, and 2 bases stayed unmatched. Germline-derived CDR1 and CDR2 are ENHRY and SYGVKD. The CDR3 coding sequence is TGTGCCATCAGGGGGACAGGGCATGAGCAGTTCTTC. Translated: CAIRGTGHEQFF.

This clonotype was counted only a few times. The chain employs TRBV4-3 and TRBJ2-2, with a tentative D call TRBD2 (5 bases). V lost 0 bases, J lost 6 bases, and 8 bases lay in between. The germline V gene has CDR1 LGHNA and CDR2 YSLEER. This CDR3 is 14 amino acids long. The CDR3 nucleotides are TGCGCCAGCAGCCAAGATTGGACTTCCGGGGAGCTGTTTTTT. This gives the protein CASSQDWTSGELFF.

A few counts support this clonotype. This chain joins TRBV12-3 or TRBV12-4 and TRBJ2-7; D possibly uses TRBD1 or TRBD2 (5 bases each). There are 15 residues in the CDR3. V was cut by 6 bases and J by 0 bases, with 15 bases left in between. DNA of the CDR3: TGTGCCAGCAGCCCCAGGTGGGACCACTCCTACGAGCAGTACTTC. It translates to CASSPRWDHSYEQYF.

The CDR3, as DNA: TGTGCCACTCAACCCCCGGGGACAGGGAGGGGCGAGCAGTACTTC. It is translated as CATQPPGTGRGEQYF. This chain connects TRBV2 to TRBJ2-7; 9 nucleotides align to TRBD1. CDR3 length: 15 residues. Germline CDR1 is SNHLY and CDR2 is FYNNEI. V lost 10 bases and J lost 6; bases outside the gene matches: 16.

This sequence joins TRBV5-1 and TRBJ2-1; D perhaps matches TRBD2 (5 bases). Germline-derived CDR1 and CDR2 are SGHRS and YFSETQ. Between the trimmed V and J ends, which lost 4 bases and 6 bases, there was a span of 17 bases. The CDR3 consists of 15 residues. CDR3 sequence: CASSARTPDGNEQFF. For the CDR3, the DNA is TGCGCCAGCAGCGCGCGGACTCCGGATGGCAATGAGCAGTTCTTC.

The chain joins TRBV7-9 to TRBJ2-1; the D gene is possibly TRBD2 (5 bases). The CDR3 extends over 12 amino acids. Looked up from germline, CDR1 is SEHNR and CDR2 is FQNEAQ (reference sequence). Trimming took 8 bases from V and 14 from J, leaving 19 bases between them. The CDR3 region is CASSSEEIYKFF. CDR3 DNA sequence: TGTGCCAGCTCCTCGGAGGAGATTTATAAGTTCTTC.

The rearrangement joins TRBV18 to TRBJ2-3; D possibly corresponds to TRBD2 (6 bases). CDR3 size: 16 residues. Trimming pared 0 bases from V and 1 base from J, leaving 11 bases between. CDR1 is KGHSH, CDR2 LQKENI, per germline. The DNA for the CDR3 is TGTGCCAGCTCACCACCCCGACTAGGACGCACAGATACGCAGTATTTT. It specifies CASSPPRLGRTDTQYF.

This clonotype was detected only a few times. CDR3 residues: CASSSGPLRADTQYF. The CDR3 DNA follows: TGTGCCAGCAGCTCCGGGCCGCTGAGGGCAGATACGCAGTATTTT. The genes are TRBV7-6 and TRBJ2-3; TRBD2 is a possible D gene (5 bases). This CDR3 comprises 15 residues. Between the trimmed V and J ends, which lost 4 bases and 4 bases, there was a span of 15 bases. The germline CDR1 and CDR2 sequences are SGHVS and FNYEAQ.

This clonotype was counted many times. V and J are TRBV20-1 and TRBJ1-5; tentative D call: TRBD1 (5 bases). This CDR3 is 13 amino acids long. Per the germline V gene, CDR1 is DFQATT and CDR2 is SNEGSKA (reference sequence). Trimming removed 3 bases from V and 6 bases from J, with 12 bases in between. DNA for the CDR3: TGCAGTGCTAGCGGGGCCCAGGGTCAGCCCCAGCATTTT. Translating it yields CSASGAQGQPQHF.

This clonotype was found a few times. The rearrangement joins TRBV12-3 or TRBV12-4 to TRBJ1-4, with 7 positions matching TRBD1. The trim removed 5 bases at V and 0 bases at J, leaving 18 bases unmatched. This CDR3 is 20 amino acids long. The DNA for the CDR3 is TGTGCCAGCAGTACCTACCGACAGGGCGGTATAGCTGCAACTAATGAAAAACTGTTTTTT. The encoded protein is CASSTYRQGGIAATNEKLFF.

The rearrangement uses TRBV7-9 and TRBJ1-1; possibly TRBD1 for D (5 bases). V was trimmed by 3 bases and J by 3 bases, leaving 14 bases between them. The CDR3 runs 15 residues. Germline CDR1 SEHNR, CDR2 FQNEAQ (reference sequence). Written as DNA, the CDR3 is TGTGCCAGCAGCTTTATCCAGGGTGGGGACACTGAAGCTTTCTTT. Translated: CASSFIQGGDTEAFF.

The V gene is TRBV6-2 or TRBV6-3, the J gene TRBJ2-3, with no clear D. The V and J ends lost 4 bases and 2 bases respectively, with 13 bases between them. Germline-derived CDR1 and CDR2 are MNHEY and SVGEGT. The CDR3 consists of 15 residues. The CDR3 reads CASSSTGLFTDTQYF. DNA for the CDR3: TGTGCCAGCAGTTCCACGGGCCTTTTCACAGATACGCAGTATTTT.